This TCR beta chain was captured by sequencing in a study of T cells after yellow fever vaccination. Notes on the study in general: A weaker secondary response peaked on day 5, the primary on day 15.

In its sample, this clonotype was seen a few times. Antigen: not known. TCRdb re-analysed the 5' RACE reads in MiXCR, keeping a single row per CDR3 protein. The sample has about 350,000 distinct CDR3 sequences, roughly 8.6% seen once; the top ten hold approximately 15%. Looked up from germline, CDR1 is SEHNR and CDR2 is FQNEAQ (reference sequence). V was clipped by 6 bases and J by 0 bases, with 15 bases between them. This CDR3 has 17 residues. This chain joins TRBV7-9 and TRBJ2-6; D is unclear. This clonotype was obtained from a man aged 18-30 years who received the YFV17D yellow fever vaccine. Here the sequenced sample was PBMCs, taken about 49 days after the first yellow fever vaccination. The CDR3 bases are TGTGCCAGCAGGCCACCCATACTTCGCTCTGGGGCCAACGTCCTGACTTTC. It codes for CASRPPILRSGANVLTF.